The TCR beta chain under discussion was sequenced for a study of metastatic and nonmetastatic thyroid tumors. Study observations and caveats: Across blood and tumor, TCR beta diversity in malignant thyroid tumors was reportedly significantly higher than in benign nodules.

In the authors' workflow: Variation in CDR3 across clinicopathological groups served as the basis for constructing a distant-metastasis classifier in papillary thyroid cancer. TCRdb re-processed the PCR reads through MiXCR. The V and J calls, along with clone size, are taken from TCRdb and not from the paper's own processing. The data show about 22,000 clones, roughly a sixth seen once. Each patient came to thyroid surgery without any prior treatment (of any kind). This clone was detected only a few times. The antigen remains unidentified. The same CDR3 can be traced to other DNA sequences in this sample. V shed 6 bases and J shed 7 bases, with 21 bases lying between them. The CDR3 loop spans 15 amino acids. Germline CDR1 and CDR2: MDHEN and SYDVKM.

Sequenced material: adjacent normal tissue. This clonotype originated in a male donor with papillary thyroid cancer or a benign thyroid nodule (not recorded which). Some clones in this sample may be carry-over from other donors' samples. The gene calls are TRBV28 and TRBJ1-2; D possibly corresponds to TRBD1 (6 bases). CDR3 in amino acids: CASRNVLGGAGGYTF. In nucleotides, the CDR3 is TGTGCCAGCAGAAACGTACTAGGGGGAGCGGGTGGCTACACCTTC.